This T cell receptor (beta chain) derives from a study of T cell changes during pregnancy in multiple sclerosis. Repertoires were generated with immunoSEQ multiplex PCR, while TCRdb's copy carries only in-frame clones and drops some. The sample has roughly 80,000 clones; just under 95% are singletons. The length of the CDR3 is 17 residues. CDR1 and CDR2 (germline): SGHVS, FQNEAQ. V lost 3 bases and J lost 1, with 18 bases in between. This sequence originates from a female donor with multiple sclerosis, enrolled in a pregnancy study. Sequencing used peripheral blood, obtained in the first trimester of pregnancy. This chain links TRBV7-8 with TRBJ2-5; the D gene is possibly TRBD1 (5 bases). This CDR3 reads CASSFYQGFGSQETQYF. The CDR3 region has the DNA TGTGCCAGCAGCTTTTATCAGGGATTCGGTTCCCAAGAGACCCAGTACTTC.